This T cell receptor beta chain was documented in a study of regulatory T cells in long-lasting Graves disease. A word on this clonotype: Its antigen is not known.

Germline V gene lookup returns CDR1 SGHRS and CDR2 YFSETQ. The CDR3 extends over 14 amino acids. V was clipped by 0 bases and J by 2 bases, with 9 bases between them. The time point is: persistent/refractory GD, antithyroid drugs over 5 years with positive TRAb. PBMC-derived RNA was used for the TCR library. It was an endocrinology department in Xi'an, China, that provided the patients. Arm-PCR of CDR3 regions and iRepertoire HTBI primers were used to build TCR beta libraries. TCRdb recomputed calls from the multiplex PCR reads with MiXCR, one row per CDR3 protein. The sample carries 400,000 or so distinct CDR3 sequences, around 20% recorded once. The study's findings and limits: TCR diversity in persistent Graves' patients was below that of newly diagnosed ones.

This clonotype was obtained from a female donor with Graves disease. Sequences were derived from peripheral blood mononuclear cells (PBMCs), sampled when the disease was refractory, from a patient treated with antithyroid drugs. This sequence joins TRBV5-1 and TRBJ2-7; perhaps TRBD1 as D (5 bases). The CDR3 DNA reads TGCGCCAGCAGCTTGGGGGGCGTAACCTACGAGCAGTACTTC. As protein: CASSLGGVTYEQYF.